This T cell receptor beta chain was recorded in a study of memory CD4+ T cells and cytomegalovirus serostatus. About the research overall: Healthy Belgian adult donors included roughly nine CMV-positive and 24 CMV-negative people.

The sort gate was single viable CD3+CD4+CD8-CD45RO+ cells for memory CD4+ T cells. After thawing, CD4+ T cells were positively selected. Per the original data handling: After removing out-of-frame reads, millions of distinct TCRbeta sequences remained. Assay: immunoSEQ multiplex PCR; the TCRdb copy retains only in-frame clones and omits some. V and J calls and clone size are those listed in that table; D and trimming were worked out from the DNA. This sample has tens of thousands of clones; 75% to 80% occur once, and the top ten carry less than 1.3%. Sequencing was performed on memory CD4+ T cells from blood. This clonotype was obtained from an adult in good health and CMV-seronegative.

The CDR3 sequence: CASSAVAGGTDTQYF. CDR3 coding DNA: TGTGCCAGCAGCGCAGTAGCGGGGGGCACAGATACGCAGTATTTT. The rearrangement joins TRBV9 to TRBJ2-3, with 9 bases aligning to TRBD2. J was trimmed by 1 base and V by 3 bases; bases with no gene match: 3. Germline CDR1 is SGDLS and CDR2 is YYNGEE. This CDR3 comprises 15 residues.